A selection of T cell receptor beta chains follows, all from one sample in a study of cytomegalovirus exposure and HLA in healthy donors. The method was immunoSEQ multiplex PCR; TCRdb's version includes in-frame clones alone and lacks a portion of them. Of roughly 150,000 clones in the sample, over 80% were seen once. Material for sequencing was PBMCs. The receptors were sampled from a male donor in good health and CMV-seronegative. Each CDR3 is given with its conserved first and last residue. The D gene is left open where the match is weak. Size tells how often a clone was seen (once, few, many) or the class of an expanded clone, and some rows leave it out.

TRBJ1-5 | once | TRBD1 | TRBV19 | TGTGCCAGTACCTGGGACAGGGGTTCGCCCCAGCATTTT | CASTWDRGSPQHF
TRBJ2-7 | NA | NA | TRBV2 | TGTGCCAGCATGCGGGCGAGGGCCACGACATACGAGCAGTACTTC | CASMRARATTYEQYF
TRBJ1-2 | NA | NA | TRBV11-2 | TGTGCCAGCAGCTTAATGGACACCGCTTATGGCTACACCTTC | CASSLMDTAYGYTF
TRBJ2-2 | once | NA | TRBV2 | TGTGCCAGCAGTGAAGAGGGGACCGGGGAGCTGTTTTTT | CASSEEGTGELFF
TRBJ1-2 | NA | TRBD1 | TRBV19 | TGTGCCAGTACCCTATCAAGGACAGGGACTAAAAAAAGCTATGGCTACACCTTC | CASTLSRTGTKKSYGYTF
TRBJ1-5 | NA | NA | TRBV7-2 | TGTGCCAGCAGCCCCTGGGAGAGCAATCAGCCCCAGCATTTT | CASSPWESNQPQHF
TRBJ1-1 | few | NA | TRBV6-1 | TGTGCCAGCAGTGAAGATGTGAGGATGAACACTGAAGCTTTCTTT | CASSEDVRMNTEAFF
TRBJ2-2 | NA | NA | TRBV7-6 | TGTGCCAGCAGCGCCAGGCAGGGAACGAACACCGGGGAGCTGTTTTTT | CASSARQGTNTGELFF
TRBJ1-2 | few | TRBD1 | TRBV28 | TGTGCCAGCAGTTTAGGACAGGGATGGGATGGCTACACCTTC | CASSLGQGWDGYTF
TRBJ1-2 | NA | NA | TRBV7-2 | TGTGCCAGCAGCTTATCCCCAGGGGCAACTGCTTCAGGTGGCTACACCTTC | CASSLSPGATASGGYTF
TRBJ1-2 | NA | NA | TRBV19 | TGTGCCAGTACCCTACAGGGTGGTGGGTATGGCTACACCTTC | CASTLQGGGYGYTF
TRBJ2-1 | NA | NA | TRBV7-9 | TGTGCCAGCAGCCCGGGGACCTACAATGAGCAGTTCTTC | CASSPGTYNEQFF
TRBJ2-7 | NA | TRBD2 | TRBV6-5 | TGTGCCAGCAGTTACTCGAGGAGCGGGGGCGGGAGCGAGCAGTACTTC | CASSYSRSGGGSEQYF
TRBJ1-2 | NA | NA | TRBV19 | TGTGCCAGTAGTGCCCTGGACAGCAACTATGGCTACACCTTC | CASSALDSNYGYTF
TRBJ2-7 | NA | NA | TRBV13 | TGTGCCAGCAGCGCAGGGGTGGGGGAGCAGTACTTC | CASSAGVGEQYF
TRBJ2-7 | NA | TRBD1 | TRBV19 | TGTGCCAGTAGTGCTCCCGGGACAGGGATCTACGAGCAGTACTTC | CASSAPGTGIYEQYF
TRBJ2-3 | NA | NA | TRBV7-2 | TGTGCCAGCAGCTTAGACGGTCGGGCGGGGGATACGCAGTATTTT | CASSLDGRAGDTQYF
TRBJ2-1 | NA | TRBD2 | TRBV5-1 | TGCGCCAGCAGCGCCAGGACTAGCGGGCGATCCTACAATGAGCAGTTCTTC | CASSARTSGRSYNEQFF
TRBJ1-2 | NA | TRBD1 | TRBV7-8 | TGTGCCAGCAGCTTTGGGTTCGGAGGGGGCGATGGCTACACCTTC | CASSFGFGGGDGYTF
TRBJ2-7 | NA | TRBD1 | TRBV6-1 | TGTGCCAGCAGTGAAGGACAGGGGCTAGCCTACGAGCAGTACTTC | CASSEGQGLAYEQYF
TRBJ2-6 | NA | NA | TRBV30 | TGTGCCTGCTCCCGGGGGGCCAACGTCCTGACTTTC | CACSRGANVLTF
TRBJ1-1 | NA | NA | TRBV27 | TGTGCCAGCAGTTTAATCTCGGGAAACACTGAAGCTTTCTTT | CASSLISGNTEAFF
TRBJ1-1 | NA | NA | TRBV7-9 | TGTGCCAGCGAGGGCTGGACAGACAATGCTGAAGCTTTCTTT | CASEGWTDNAEAFF
TRBJ1-2 | NA | NA | TRBV7-2 | TGTGCCAGCAGCTTAGTGTGGGGGCCAAACTATGGCTACACCTTC | CASSLVWGPNYGYTF
TRBJ2-5 | NA | NA | TRBV10-3 | TGTGCCGCCCGGGGACGACTAGTAGGGCAAGGAGAGACCCAGTACTTC | CAARGRLVGQGETQYF
TRBJ2-2 | once | NA | TRBV19 | TGTGCCAGTAGTCCCTCTCTGCGTGGGGAGCTGTTTTTT | CASSPSLRGELFF
TRBJ2-3 | NA | NA | TRBV7-2 | TGTGCCAGCAGCTCTCAGGGTGGCACAGATACGCAGTATTTT | CASSSQGGTDTQYF
TRBJ1-5 | NA | NA | TRBV7-2 | TGTGCCAGCAGCTTATTGCCAGATAATCAGCCCCAGCATTTT | CASSLLPDNQPQHF
TRBJ1-3 | NA | NA | TRBV7-2 | TGTGCCAGCAGCGACGCACGGAGTACTCCCTCTGGAAACACCATATATTTT | CASSDARSTPSGNTIYF
TRBJ1-2 | few | NA | TRBV30 | TGTGCCTGGAGTCGGAACTATGGCTACACCTTC | CAWSRNYGYTF
TRBJ2-5 | NA | TRBD2 | TRBV25-1 | TGTGCCAGCAGTGAAATGACTAGCGGGGTCCAAGAGACCCAGTACTTC | CASSEMTSGVQETQYF
TRBJ2-3 | NA | TRBD2 | TRBV5-4 | TGTGCCAGCAGCTTGCGGCTAGCGGGGGGGCGCACAGATACGCAGTATTTT | CASSLRLAGGRTDTQYF
TRBJ1-2 | NA | NA | TRBV6-1 | TGTGCCAGCAACCAGGAGGCCTCGTCGCTTGGCTACACCTTC | CASNQEASSLGYTF
TRBJ2-5 | NA | NA | TRBV4-3 | TGCGCCAGCAGACAAAACTTGGGAGCCCAAGAGACCCAGTACTTC | CASRQNLGAQETQYF
TRBJ2-2 | NA | NA | TRBV4-3 | TGCGCCAGCAGCCAAGAAGGGCTCAGGGGCGGGGAGCTGTTTTTT | CASSQEGLRGGELFF
TRBJ2-7 | NA | TRBD2 | TRBV11-2 | TGTGCCAGCAGCGCGGAGGCGGGGGTGTACTCCTACGAGCAGTACTTC | CASSAEAGVYSYEQYF
TRBJ1-1 | NA | TRBD1 | TRBV19 | TGTGCCAGTAATTCCGGGACAGGGATCACTGAAGCTTTCTTT | CASNSGTGITEAFF
TRBJ2-7 | once | NA | TRBV6-1 | TGTGCCAGCAGGGGGGCTGAGTTGAACGAGCAGTACTTC | CASRGAELNEQYF
TRBJ1-1 | NA | TRBD1 | TRBV19 | TGTGCCAGTAGTACCCGGACAGGAACTCACACTGAAGCTTTCTTT | CASSTRTGTHTEAFF
TRBJ1-5 | NA | NA | TRBV4-3 | TGCGCCAGCAGCCAAGACACTCTGGGGGGGGGTCCCAATCAGCCCCAGCATTTT | CASSQDTLGGGPNQPQHF
TRBJ1-2 | NA | NA | TRBV7-9 | TGTGCCAGCAGCTTATACCAGGGGAATGGCTACACCTTC | CASSLYQGNGYTF
TRBJ2-2 | NA | TRBD2 | TRBV10-1 | TGCGCCAGCAGCGTAGCGGGGGGACGCAACACCTTGGGTAGCGGGGAGCTGTTTTTT | CASSVAGGRNTLGSGELFF
TRBJ1-5 | NA | NA | TRBV7-9 | TGTGCCAGCAGCTTAGCGGGGGGGGACCCCCATCAGCCCCAGCATTTT | CASSLAGGDPHQPQHF
TRBJ1-2 | NA | NA | TRBV5-1 | TGCGCCAGCAGCCCCTCACAGGACGGCTACACCTTC | CASSPSQDGYTF
TRBJ2-7 | NA | TRBD1 | TRBV7-2 | TGTGCCAGCAGCTTGACAGGGGGCTCTGGGGAGCAGTACTTC | CASSLTGGSGEQYF
TRBJ1-1 | NA | NA | TRBV18 | TGTGCCAGCTCGCCGACACCGAACACTGAAGCTTTCTTT | CASSPTPNTEAFF